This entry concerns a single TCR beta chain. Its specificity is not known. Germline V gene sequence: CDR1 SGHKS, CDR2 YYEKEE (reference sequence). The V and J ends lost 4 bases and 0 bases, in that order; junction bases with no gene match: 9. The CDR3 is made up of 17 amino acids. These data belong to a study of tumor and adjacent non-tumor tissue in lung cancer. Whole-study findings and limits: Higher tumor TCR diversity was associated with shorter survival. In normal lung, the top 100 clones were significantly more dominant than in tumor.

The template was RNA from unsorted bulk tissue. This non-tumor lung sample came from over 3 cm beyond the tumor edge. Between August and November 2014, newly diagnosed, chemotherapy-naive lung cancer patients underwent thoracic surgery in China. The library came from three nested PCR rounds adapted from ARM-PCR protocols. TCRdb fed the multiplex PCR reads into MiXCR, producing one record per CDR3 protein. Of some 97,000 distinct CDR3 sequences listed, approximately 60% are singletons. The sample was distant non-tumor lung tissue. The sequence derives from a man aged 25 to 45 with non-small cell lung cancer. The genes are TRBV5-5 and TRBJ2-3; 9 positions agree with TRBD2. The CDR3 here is CASSTRTGTSSTDTQYF. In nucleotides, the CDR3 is TGTGCCAGCAGCACGCGGACCGGGACTAGCAGCACAGATACGCAGTATTTT.